This paragraph covers one T cell receptor (beta chain) sequence. What it binds is not known. Amplification of TCRalpha and TCRbeta cDNA involved two nested PCRs that ran for around 16 and 10 cycles. After re-calling the 5' RACE reads, TCRdb lists one entry per CDR3 protein, DNA absent. The sample includes approximately 200,000 distinct CDR3 sequences. Germline values: CDR1 LGHDT, CDR2 YNNKEL (reference sequence). This CDR3 comprises 14 residues. These data come from a study of monozygotic twins with inflammatory bowel disease. The study's findings and limits: Telling different T cell subtypes apart from each other was not possible.

Source material: blood. The receptor's source is a human donor with ulcerative colitis or Crohn's disease, or a healthy co-twin of an affected twin (not recorded which). The rearrangement uses TRBV3-1 and TRBJ2-1; the TCRdb D gene call, TRBD1, has no DNA to confirm it. CDR3 protein: CASSQSNTGTQQFF.